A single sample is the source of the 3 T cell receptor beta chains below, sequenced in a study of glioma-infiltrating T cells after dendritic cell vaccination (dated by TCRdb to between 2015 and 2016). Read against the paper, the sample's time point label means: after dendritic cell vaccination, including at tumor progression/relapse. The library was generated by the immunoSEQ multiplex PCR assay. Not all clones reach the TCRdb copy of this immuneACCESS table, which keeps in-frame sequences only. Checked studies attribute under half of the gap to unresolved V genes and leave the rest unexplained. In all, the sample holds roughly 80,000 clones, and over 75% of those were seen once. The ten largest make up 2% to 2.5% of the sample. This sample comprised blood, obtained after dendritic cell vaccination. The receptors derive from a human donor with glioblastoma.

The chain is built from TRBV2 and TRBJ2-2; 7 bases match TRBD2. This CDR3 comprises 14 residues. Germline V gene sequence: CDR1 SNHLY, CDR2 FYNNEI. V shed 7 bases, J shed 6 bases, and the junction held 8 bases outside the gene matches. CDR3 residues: CASIRRGDAGELFF. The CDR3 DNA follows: TGTGCCAGCATTAGACGGGGGGACGCCGGGGAGCTGTTTTTT.

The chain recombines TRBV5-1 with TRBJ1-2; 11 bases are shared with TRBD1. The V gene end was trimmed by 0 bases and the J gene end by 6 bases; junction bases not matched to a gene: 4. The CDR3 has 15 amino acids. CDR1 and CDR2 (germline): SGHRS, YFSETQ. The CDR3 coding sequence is TGCGCCAGCAGCTTGGCCGGGGACAGGGGGAATGGCTACACCTTC. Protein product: CASSLAGDRGNGYTF. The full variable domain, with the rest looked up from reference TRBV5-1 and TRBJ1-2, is KAGVTQTPRYLIKTRGQQVTLSCSPISGHRSVSWYQQTPGQGLQFLFEYFSETQRNKGNFPGRFSGRQFSNSRSEMNVSTLELGDSALYLCASSLAGDRGNGYTFGSGTRLTVV.

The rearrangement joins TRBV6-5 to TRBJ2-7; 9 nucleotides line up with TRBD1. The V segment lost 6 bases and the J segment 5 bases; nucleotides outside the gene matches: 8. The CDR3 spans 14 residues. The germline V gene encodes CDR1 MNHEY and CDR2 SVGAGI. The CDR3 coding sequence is TGTGCCAGCAGCTCGGGACAGGGTATCCACGAGCAGTACTTC. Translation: CASSSGQGIHEQYF.